The clone carrying this T cell receptor (beta chain) was found a few times. Its antigen is currently unknown. Generated by immunoSEQ multiplex PCR, the TCRdb table keeps only in-frame clones and is missing some. The sample shows tens of thousands of clones, approximately 84% of them seen only once. Trimming cost V 2 bases and J 2 bases, with 7 bases left between them. The CDR3 is made up of 13 amino acids. Germline V gene lookup returns CDR1 SGHRS and CDR2 YFSETQ. The entry originates in a study of somatic mutations in cytotoxic T cells in rheumatoid arthritis. Study-wide results and caveats: No age-related increase in CD8+ clonality was seen in healthy controls, but one was seen in rheumatoid arthritis patients. The identity of the antigens targeted by the expanded CD8+ clones remained unknown.

The receptor comes from an adult with rheumatoid arthritis. Sample: CD8+ T cells sorted from blood. The V call is TRBV5-1, the J call TRBJ1-2; D not certain. The CDR3 nucleotides read TGCGCCAGCAGCTTTTCGGGAAACTATGGCTACACCTTC. As protein: CASSFSGNYGYTF.